Each of the 9 T cell receptor beta chains below was sequenced from the same sample in a study of regulatory T cells in long-lasting Graves disease. Sequencing libraries for TCR beta were prepared with iRepertoire HTBI primers and Arm-PCR of CDR3 regions. A single record per CDR3 protein comes from TCRdb applying MiXCR to the multiplex PCR reads. The profile shows roughly 400,000 distinct CDR3 sequences, 20% to 25% of them singletons. Time point indicated: persistent/refractory GD, antithyroid drugs over 5 years with positive TRAb. PBMC-derived RNA was used for the TCR library. This sample comprised peripheral blood mononuclear cells (PBMCs), obtained when the disease was refractory, from a patient treated with antithyroid drugs. Receptors were obtained from a female donor with Graves disease.

This clonotype was recorded a few times. The chain has TRBV20-1 and TRBJ2-4; 11 positions match TRBD1. Germline V CDR1 and CDR2: DFQATT, SNEGSKA (reference sequence). The CDR3 extends over 15 amino acids. The ends lost 3 bases at V and 7 bases at J; junction bases unmatched: 8. The CDR3: CSASPVDRGRNIQYF. The CDR3, as DNA: TGCAGTGCTAGCCCTGTGGACAGGGGGCGGAACATTCAGTACTTC.

This clonotype turned up a few times. This chain connects TRBV5-1 to TRBJ1-5; D remains unclear. The V end was cut by 0 bases, the J end by 2 bases, with 9 bases between. Looked up from germline, CDR1 is SGHRS and CDR2 is YFSETQ. CDR3 length: 15 residues. The CDR3 bases are TGCGCCAGCAGCTTGGGGGAGACCGGCAATCAGCCCCAGCATTTT. Its translation: CASSLGETGNQPQHF.

The V and J genes are TRBV20-1 and TRBJ2-3; D perhaps matches TRBD2 (6 bases). The length of the CDR3 is 14 residues. Between the trimmed V and J ends, which lost 5 bases and 2 bases, there was a span of 14 bases. Germline lookup yields CDR1 DFQATT and CDR2 SNEGSKA (reference sequence). The chain's CDR3 is CSAASGDLTDTQYF. CDR3 coding DNA: TGCAGTGCTGCATCGGGGGACCTCACAGATACGCAGTATTTT.

This clonotype was found a few times. This rearrangement joins TRBV11-2 to TRBJ1-6, with 9 bases fitting TRBD1. CDR1 is SGHAT and CDR2 is FQNNGV in the germline V gene. The CDR3 loop spans 15 amino acids. V trimming: 5 bases; J trimming: 9 bases; junction bases outside the gene matches: 8. This CDR3 reads CASSPFDRGVSPLHF. CDR3 DNA sequence: TGTGCCAGCAGCCCTTTCGACAGGGGGGTTTCACCCCTCCACTTT. Filled out from reference TRBV11-2 and TRBJ1-6, the complete variable domain reads EAGVAQSPRYKIIEKRQSVAFWCNPISGHATLYWYQQILGQGPKLLIQFQNNGVVDDSQLPKDRFSAERLKGVDSTLKIQPAKLEDSAVYLCASSPFDRGVSPLHFGNGTRLTVT.

There are a few counts of this clonotype. The V call is TRBV2, the J call TRBJ1-3; tentatively, D is TRBD1 (5 bases). Between the trimmed V and J ends, which lost 2 bases and 2 bases, there was a span of 7 bases. Germline lookup yields CDR1 SNHLY and CDR2 FYNNEI. The CDR3 extends over 14 amino acids. CDR3 nucleotide sequence: TGTGCCAGCAGTGAATCAGGGACTGGAAACACCATATATTTT. It encodes CASSESGTGNTIYF.

The chain uses TRBV28 and TRBJ2-3, with 9 positions matching TRBD2. CDR3 length: 15 amino acids. Germline assignment: CDR1 MDHEN and CDR2 SYDVKM. The junction had 9 bases not matched to a gene; V was cut back by 7 bases and J by 4 bases. DNA of the CDR3: TGTGCCAGCACGACAGCGGGACTAGCCTCAGATACGCAGTATTTT. It yields the protein CASTTAGLASDTQYF. The whole variable domain, filled in from reference TRBV28 and TRBJ2-3, reads DVKVTQSSRYLVKRTGEKVFLECVQDMDHENMFWYRQDPGLGLRLIYFSYDVKMKEKGDIPEGYSVSREKKERFSLILESASTNQTSMYLCASTTAGLASDTQYFGPGTRLTVL.

The V call is TRBV9, the J call TRBJ2-7; D not certain. The germline CDR1 and CDR2 sequences are SGDLS and YYNGEE. The CDR3 loop spans 14 amino acids. Deletions cut 0 bases from V and 2 bases from J, with 9 bases between. The CDR3 here is CASSVVDGAYEQYF. CDR3 nucleotides: TGTGCCAGCAGCGTAGTGGACGGCGCCTACGAGCAGTACTTC.

This clonotype was detected ten times or more. This chain links TRBV29-1 with TRBJ1-1; no firm D call. Germline V lookup: CDR1 SQVTM, CDR2 ANQGSEA. This CDR3 is built from 13 residues. Trimming pared 4 bases from V and 1 base from J, leaving 10 bases between. The DNA of the CDR3 is TGCAGCGTTGGACCGACGGGGAACACTGAAGCTTTCTTT. Protein product: CSVGPTGNTEAFF.

This clonotype came up many times. The chain couples TRBV10-3 to TRBJ2-5, with D unresolved. The CDR3 covers 15 residues. V was cut by 0 bases and J by 4 bases, with 12 bases left in between. The germline V gene has CDR1 ENHRY and CDR2 SYGVKD. For the CDR3, the DNA is TGTGCCATCAGTGAGTCAGTAGTAGGTCCAGAGACCCAGTACTTC. Protein product: CAISESVVGPETQYF.